This T cell receptor beta chain was retrieved from a study of T cell responses to AZD1222 COVID-19 vaccine. Study-level points and caveats: All repertoire sampling was performed exclusively after the peak T cell response. As reported, nearly half of all spike-specific TCRs target variant regions that are unmutated. Donors, mostly white British, included more females; clonal diversity was possibly underestimated. Spike was spanned by vaccine-associated CD4 TCRs, with dominance at 160-218 and 743-854.

This clone showed up just once. No antigen is known for it. The CDR3 is 17 residues long. The V and J ends lost 4 bases and 0 bases, in that order; junction bases with no gene match: 9. The germline gives CDR1 SGHTA, CDR2 FQGNSA. Sequencing used immunoSEQ multiplex PCR; TCRdb keeps in-frame clones, though not all of them. The sample carries 140,000 or so clones, around nine tenths recorded once. The rearrangement uses TRBV7-2 and TRBJ1-5, with TRBD1 matching over 7 bases. This specimen was peripheral blood, taken on day 0 of AZD1222 vaccination. The sequence was collected from an adult in good health. This CDR3 is CASSSYADRLSNQPQHF. The DNA of the CDR3 is TGTGCCAGCAGCTCCTATGCGGACAGGCTTAGCAATCAGCCCCAGCATTTT.